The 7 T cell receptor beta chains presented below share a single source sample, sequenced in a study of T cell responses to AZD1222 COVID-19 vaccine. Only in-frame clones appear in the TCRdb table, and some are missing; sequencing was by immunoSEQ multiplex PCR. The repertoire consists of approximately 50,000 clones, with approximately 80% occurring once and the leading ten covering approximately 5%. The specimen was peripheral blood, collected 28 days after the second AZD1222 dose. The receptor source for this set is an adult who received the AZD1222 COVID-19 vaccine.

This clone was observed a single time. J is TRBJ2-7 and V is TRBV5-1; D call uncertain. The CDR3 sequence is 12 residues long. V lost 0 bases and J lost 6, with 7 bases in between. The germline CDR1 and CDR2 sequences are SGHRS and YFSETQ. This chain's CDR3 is CASSLGLVEQYV. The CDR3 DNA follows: TGCGCCAGCAGCTTGGGGTTAGTCGAGCAGTACGTC.

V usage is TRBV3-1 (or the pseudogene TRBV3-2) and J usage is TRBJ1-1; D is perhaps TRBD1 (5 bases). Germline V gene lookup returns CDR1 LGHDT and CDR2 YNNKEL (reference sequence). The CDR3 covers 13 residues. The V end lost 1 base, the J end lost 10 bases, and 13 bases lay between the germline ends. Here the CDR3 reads CASSQGGNLGAFF. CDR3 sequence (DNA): TGTGCCAGCAGCCAAGGGGGGAACCTTGGAGCTTTCTTT.

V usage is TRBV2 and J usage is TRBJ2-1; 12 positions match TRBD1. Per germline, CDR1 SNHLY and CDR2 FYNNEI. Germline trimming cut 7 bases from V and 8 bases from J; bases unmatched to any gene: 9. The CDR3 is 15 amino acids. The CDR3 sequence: CASNEWDRGLDEQFF. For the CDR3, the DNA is TGTGCCAGCAATGAGTGGGACAGGGGGCTAGATGAGCAGTTCTTC.

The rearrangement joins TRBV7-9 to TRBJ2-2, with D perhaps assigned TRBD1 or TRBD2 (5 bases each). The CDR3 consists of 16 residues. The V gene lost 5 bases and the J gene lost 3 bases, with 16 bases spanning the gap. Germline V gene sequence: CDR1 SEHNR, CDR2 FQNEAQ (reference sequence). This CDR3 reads CASSPRIGTHTGELFF. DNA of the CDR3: TGTGCCAGCAGCCCTAGGATAGGGACGCACACCGGGGAGCTGTTTTTT.

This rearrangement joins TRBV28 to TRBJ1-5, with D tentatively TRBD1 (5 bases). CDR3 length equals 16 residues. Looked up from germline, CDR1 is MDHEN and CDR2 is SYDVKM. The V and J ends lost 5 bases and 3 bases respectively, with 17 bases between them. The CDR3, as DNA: TGTGCCAGCAGTCCGGCTTGGGGGGTAAACAATCAGCCCCAGCATTTT. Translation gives CASSPAWGVNNQPQHF.

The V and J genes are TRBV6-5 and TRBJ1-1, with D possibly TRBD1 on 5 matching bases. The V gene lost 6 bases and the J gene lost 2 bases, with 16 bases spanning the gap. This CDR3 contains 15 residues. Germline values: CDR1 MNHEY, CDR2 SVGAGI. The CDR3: CASSRRGGANTEAFF. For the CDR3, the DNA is TGTGCCAGCAGCCGAAGGGGAGGGGCCAACACTGAAGCTTTCTTT.

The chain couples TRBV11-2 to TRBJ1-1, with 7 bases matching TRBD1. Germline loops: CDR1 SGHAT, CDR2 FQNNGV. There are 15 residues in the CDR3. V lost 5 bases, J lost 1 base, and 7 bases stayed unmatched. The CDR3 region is CASSPGGASNTEAFF. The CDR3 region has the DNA TGTGCCAGCAGCCCAGGGGGGGCCTCGAACACTGAAGCTTTCTTT.